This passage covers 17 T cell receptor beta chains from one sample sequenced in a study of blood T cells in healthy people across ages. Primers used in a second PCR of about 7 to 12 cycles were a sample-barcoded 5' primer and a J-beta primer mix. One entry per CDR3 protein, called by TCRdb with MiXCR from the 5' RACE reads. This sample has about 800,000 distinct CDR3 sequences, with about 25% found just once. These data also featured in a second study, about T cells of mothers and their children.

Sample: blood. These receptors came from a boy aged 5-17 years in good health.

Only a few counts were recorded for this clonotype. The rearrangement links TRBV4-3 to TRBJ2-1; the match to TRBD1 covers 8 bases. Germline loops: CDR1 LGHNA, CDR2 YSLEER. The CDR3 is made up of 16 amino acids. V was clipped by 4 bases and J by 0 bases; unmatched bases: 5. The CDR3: CASSLGQGNSYNEQFF. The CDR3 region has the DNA TGCGCCAGCAGCCTAGGACAGGGCAACTCCTACAATGAGCAGTTCTTC.

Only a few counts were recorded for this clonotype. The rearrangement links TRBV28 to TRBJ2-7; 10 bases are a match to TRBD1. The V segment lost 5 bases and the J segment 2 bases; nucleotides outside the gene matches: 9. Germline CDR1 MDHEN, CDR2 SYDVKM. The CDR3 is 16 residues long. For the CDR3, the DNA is TGTGCCAGCAGTATACACCGGGGACAGGGGACCTACGAGCAGTACTTC. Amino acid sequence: CASSIHRGQGTYEQYF.

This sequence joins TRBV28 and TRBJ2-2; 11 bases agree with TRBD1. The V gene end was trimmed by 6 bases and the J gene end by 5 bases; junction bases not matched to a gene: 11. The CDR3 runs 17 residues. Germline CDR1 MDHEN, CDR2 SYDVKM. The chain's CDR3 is CASRDRSGTGGTGELFF. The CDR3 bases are TGTGCCAGCAGGGACCGATCCGGGACAGGGGGAACCGGGGAGCTGTTTTTT.

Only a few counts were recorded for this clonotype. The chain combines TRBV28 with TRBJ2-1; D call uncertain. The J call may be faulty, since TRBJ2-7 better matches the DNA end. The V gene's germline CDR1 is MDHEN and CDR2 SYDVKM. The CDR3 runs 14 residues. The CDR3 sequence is CASSSPGVSYEQYF. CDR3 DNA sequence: TGTGCCAGCAGTTCACCAGGAGTCTCCTACGAGCAGTACTTC.

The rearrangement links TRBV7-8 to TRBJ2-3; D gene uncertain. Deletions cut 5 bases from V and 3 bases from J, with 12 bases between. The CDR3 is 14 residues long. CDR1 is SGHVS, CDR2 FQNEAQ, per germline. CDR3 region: CASSLASWTDTQYF. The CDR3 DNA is TGTGCCAGCAGCCTGGCTTCGTGGACAGATACGCAGTATTTT. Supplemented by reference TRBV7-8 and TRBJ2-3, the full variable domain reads GAGVSQSPRYKVAKRGQDVALRCDPISGHVSLFWYQQALGQGPEFLTYFQNEAQLDKSGLPSDRFFAERPEGSVSTLKIQRTQQEDSAVYLCASSLASWTDTQYFGPGTRLTVL.

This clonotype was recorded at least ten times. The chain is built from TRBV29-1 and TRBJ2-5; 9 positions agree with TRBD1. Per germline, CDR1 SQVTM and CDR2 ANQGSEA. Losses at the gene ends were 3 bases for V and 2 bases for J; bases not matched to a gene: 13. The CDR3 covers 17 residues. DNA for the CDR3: TGCAGCGTTGAGGCCTTCCCCGGACAGGGGCGACAAGAGACCCAGTACTTC. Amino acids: CSVEAFPGQGRQETQYF.

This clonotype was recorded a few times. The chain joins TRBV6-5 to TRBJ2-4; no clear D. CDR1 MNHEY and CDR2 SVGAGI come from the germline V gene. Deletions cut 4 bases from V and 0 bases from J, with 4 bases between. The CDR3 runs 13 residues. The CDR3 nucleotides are TGTGCCAGCAGTTCCATAGCCAAAAACATTCAGTACTTC. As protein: CASSSIAKNIQYF.

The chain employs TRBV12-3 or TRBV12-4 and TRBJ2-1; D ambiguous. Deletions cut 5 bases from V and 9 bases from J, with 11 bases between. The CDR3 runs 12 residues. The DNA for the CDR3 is TGTGCCAGCAGTCCATATAGTACTGAGCAGTTCTTC. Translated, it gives CASSPYSTEQFF.

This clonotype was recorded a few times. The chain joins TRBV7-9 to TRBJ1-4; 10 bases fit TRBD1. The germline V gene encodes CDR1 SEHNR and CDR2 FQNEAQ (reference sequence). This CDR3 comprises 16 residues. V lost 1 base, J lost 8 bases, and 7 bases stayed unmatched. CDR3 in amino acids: CASSLGGQGKGEKLFF. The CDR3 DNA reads TGTGCCAGCAGCTTAGGGGGACAGGGGAAAGGCGAAAAACTGTTTTTT.

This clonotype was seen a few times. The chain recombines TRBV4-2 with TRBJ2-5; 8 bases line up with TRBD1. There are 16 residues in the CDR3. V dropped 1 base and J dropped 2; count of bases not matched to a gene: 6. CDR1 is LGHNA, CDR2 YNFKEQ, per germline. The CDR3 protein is CASSQATGTGQETQYF. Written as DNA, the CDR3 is TGTGCCAGCAGCCAAGCAACCGGGACAGGACAAGAGACCCAGTACTTC.

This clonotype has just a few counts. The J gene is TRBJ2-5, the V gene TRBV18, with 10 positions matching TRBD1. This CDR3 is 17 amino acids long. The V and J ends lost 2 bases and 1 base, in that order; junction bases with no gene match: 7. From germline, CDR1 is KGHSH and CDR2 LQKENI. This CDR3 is CASSPLSGTGVQETQYF. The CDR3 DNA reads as TGTGCCAGCTCACCATTATCCGGGACAGGGGTCCAAGAGACCCAGTACTTC. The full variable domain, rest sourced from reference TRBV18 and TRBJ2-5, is NAGVMQNPRHLVRRRGQEARLRCSPMKGHSHVYWYRQLPEEGLKFMVYLQKENIIDESGMPKERFSAEFPKEGPSILRIQQVVRGDSAAYFCASSPLSGTGVQETQYFGPGTRLLVL.

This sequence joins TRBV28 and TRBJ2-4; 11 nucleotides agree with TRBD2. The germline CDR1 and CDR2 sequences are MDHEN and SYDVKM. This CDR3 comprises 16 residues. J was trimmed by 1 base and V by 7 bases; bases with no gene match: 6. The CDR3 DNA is TGTGCCAGCACCAAGATAGCGGGAGGGGCCAAAAACATTCAGTACTTC. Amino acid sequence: CASTKIAGGAKNIQYF.

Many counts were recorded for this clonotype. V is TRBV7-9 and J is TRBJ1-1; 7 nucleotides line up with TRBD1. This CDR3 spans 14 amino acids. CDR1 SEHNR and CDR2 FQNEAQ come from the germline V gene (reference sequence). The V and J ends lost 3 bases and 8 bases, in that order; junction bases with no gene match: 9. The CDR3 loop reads CASSFPDRDREAFF. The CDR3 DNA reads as TGTGCCAGCAGCTTTCCTGACAGGGACCGGGAAGCTTTCTTT.

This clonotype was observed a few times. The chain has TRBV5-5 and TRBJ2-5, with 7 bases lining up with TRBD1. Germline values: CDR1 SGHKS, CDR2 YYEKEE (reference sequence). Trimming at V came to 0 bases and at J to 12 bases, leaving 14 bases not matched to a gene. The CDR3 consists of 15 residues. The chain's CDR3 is CASSLGYAYYRGEYF. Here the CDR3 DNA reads TGTGCCAGCAGCTTGGGCTACGCTTATTACAGGGGCGAGTACTTC.

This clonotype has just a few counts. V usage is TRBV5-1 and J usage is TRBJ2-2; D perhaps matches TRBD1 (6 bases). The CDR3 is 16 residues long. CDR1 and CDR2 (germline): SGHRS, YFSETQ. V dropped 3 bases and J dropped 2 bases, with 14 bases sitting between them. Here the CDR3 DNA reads TGCGCCAGCAGCTCAGGGGCAGGGAAAAACACCGGGGAGCTGTTTTTT. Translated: CASSSGAGKNTGELFF.

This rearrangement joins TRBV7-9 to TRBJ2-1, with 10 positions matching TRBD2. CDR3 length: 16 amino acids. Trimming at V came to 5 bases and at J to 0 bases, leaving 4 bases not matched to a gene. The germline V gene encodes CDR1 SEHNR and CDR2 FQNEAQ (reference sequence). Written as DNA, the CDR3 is TGTGCCAGCAGCACCCCTAGCGGGAGCTCCTACAATGAGCAGTTCTTC. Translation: CASSTPSGSSYNEQFF.

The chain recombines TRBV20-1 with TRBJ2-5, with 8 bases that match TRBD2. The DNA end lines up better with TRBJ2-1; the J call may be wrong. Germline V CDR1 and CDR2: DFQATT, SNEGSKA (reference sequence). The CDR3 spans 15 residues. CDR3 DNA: TGCAGTGCTAGGGAACTAGCGGTTAACCACAATGAGCAGTTCTTC. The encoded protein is CSARELAVNHNEQFF.